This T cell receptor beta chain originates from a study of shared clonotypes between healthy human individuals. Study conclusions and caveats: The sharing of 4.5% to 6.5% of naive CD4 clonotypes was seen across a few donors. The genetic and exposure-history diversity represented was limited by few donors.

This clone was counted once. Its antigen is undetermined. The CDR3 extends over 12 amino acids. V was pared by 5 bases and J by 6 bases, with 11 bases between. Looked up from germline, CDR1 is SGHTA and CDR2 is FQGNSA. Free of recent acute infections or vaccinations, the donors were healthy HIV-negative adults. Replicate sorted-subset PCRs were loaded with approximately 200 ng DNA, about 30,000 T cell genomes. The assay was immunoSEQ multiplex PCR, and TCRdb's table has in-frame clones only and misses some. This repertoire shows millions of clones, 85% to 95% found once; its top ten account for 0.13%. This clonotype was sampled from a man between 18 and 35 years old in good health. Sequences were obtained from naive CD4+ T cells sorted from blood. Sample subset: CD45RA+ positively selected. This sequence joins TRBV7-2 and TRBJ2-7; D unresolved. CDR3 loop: CASSQSLGEQYF. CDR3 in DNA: TGTGCCAGCAGCCAGTCTCTTGGCGAGCAGTACTTC.